Listed below are T cell receptor beta chains from one sample, sequenced in a study of monozygotic twins with cystic fibrosis. Libraries were prepared by immunoSEQ multiplex PCR; TCRdb keeps only in-frame clonotypes and omits some of them. Among about 36,000 clones listed, 75% to 90% were seen once. The sequenced material came from blood. The origin of the receptors is a girl aged 2 to 9 with cystic fibrosis. Each CDR3 is given with its conserved first and last residue. D genes are given only for firm matches. Rows give clone size only sometimes, using once, few, many, or a class for an expanded clone.

V: TRBV4-1
size: few
D: NA
J: TRBJ1-6
DNA: TGCGCCAGCAGCCAAGCGGAAGGGGAAAGGAATTCACCCCTCCACTTT
CDR3: CASSQAEGERNSPLHF

V: TRBV9
size: NA
D: NA
J: TRBJ1-3
DNA: TGTGCCAGCAGCCCTCCGGGACACATTGGAAACACCATATATTTT
CDR3: CASSPPGHIGNTIYF

V: TRBV5-6
size: NA
D: TRBD2
J: TRBJ2-1
DNA: TGTGCCAGCAGCTACCGGACTAGCGATGGTTTAACTGAGCAGTTCTTC
CDR3: CASSYRTSDGLTEQFF

V: TRBV11-3
size: NA
D: TRBD1
J: TRBJ1-6
DNA: TGTGCCAGCAGCCGGGACAGGGACTCACCCCTCCACTTT
CDR3: CASSRDRDSPLHF

V: TRBV2
size: NA
D: NA
J: TRBJ2-1
DNA: TGTGCCAGCAGAGTCGGTAGGGCTAATTTAAGGGATGAGCAGTTCTTC
CDR3: CASRVGRANLRDEQFF

V: TRBV5-1
size: once
D: NA
J: TRBJ2-2
DNA: TGCGCCAGCAGCTTCGCGCGGGTCGCCGGGGAGCTGTTTTTT
CDR3: CASSFARVAGELFF

V: TRBV14
size: NA
D: TRBD1
J: TRBJ2-1
DNA: TGTGCCAGCAGCCTACGACAGGGGGTCTACAATGAGCAGTTCTTC
CDR3: CASSLRQGVYNEQFF

V: TRBV14
size: NA
D: TRBD1
J: TRBJ1-1
DNA: TGTGCCAGCAGTCAACGACAGGGTCTAACCGAAGCTTTCTTT
CDR3: CASSQRQGLTEAFF

V: TRBV7-6
size: NA
D: TRBD2
J: TRBJ2-1
DNA: TGTGCCAGCAGCTCCGGGACTAGCGGGGGGGCCAGGGACGATGAGCAGTTCTTC
CDR3: CASSSGTSGGARDDEQFF

V: TRBV30
size: NA
D: NA
J: TRBJ2-1
DNA: TGTGCCTGGAGCACAGGTCACGGCTACAATGAGCAGTTCTTC
CDR3: CAWSTGHGYNEQFF

V: TRBV5-1
size: NA
D: TRBD1
J: TRBJ2-3
DNA: TGCGCCAGCAGCTTGGACAGGGGGAATACGCAGTATTTT
CDR3: CASSLDRGNTQYF

V: TRBV7-8
size: NA
D: TRBD1
J: TRBJ2-7
DNA: TGTGCCAGCAGCTTGGGGGTAGGGGGCCATCCTCCCTACGAGCAGTACTTC
CDR3: CASSLGVGGHPPYEQYF

V: TRBV7-9
size: NA
D: TRBD2
J: TRBJ2-7
DNA: TGTGCCAGCAGCCCCGGGGGGTCTAGCGGGGCTCGTTACGAGCAGTACTTC
CDR3: CASSPGGSSGARYEQYF

V: TRBV19
size: NA
D: NA
J: TRBJ1-1
DNA: TGTGCCAGCCGAGGGACGCTCAACACTGAAGCTTTCTTT
CDR3: CASRGTLNTEAFF

V: TRBV5-1
size: NA
D: NA
J: TRBJ2-3
DNA: TGCGCCAGCAGCTTGGAGAGACCCACAGATACGCAGTATTTT
CDR3: CASSLERPTDTQYF

V: TRBV4-2
size: NA
D: TRBD2
J: TRBJ2-7
DNA: TGTGCCAGCAGCCAAGCTAGCGGGGTTTCCTACGAGCAGTACTTC
CDR3: CASSQASGVSYEQYF

V: TRBV7-2
size: NA
D: TRBD1
J: TRBJ2-5
DNA: TGTGCCAGCAGCTTTGGGACAGGGGGCGCAGAGACCCAGTACTTC
CDR3: CASSFGTGGAETQYF

V: TRBV19
size: NA
D: TRBD1
J: TRBJ1-2
DNA: TGTGCCAGTAGTATCGATAGGACAGGTCTGGGGGGCTACACCTTC
CDR3: CASSIDRTGLGGYTF

V: TRBV7-6
size: NA
D: NA
J: TRBJ1-1
DNA: TGTGCCAGCAGCTCCAGCCTACTGACAGGATCTGAAGCTTTCTTT
CDR3: CASSSSLLTGSEAFF

V: TRBV2
size: NA
D: TRBD2
J: TRBJ2-7
DNA: TGTGCCAGCGCGGGACTAGGAGTCGGGCAGTACTTC
CDR3: CASAGLGVGQYF

V: TRBV9
size: NA
D: TRBD1
J: TRBJ1-2
DNA: TGTGCCAGCAGCAAACAGGGGAGCTATGGCTACACCTTC
CDR3: CASSKQGSYGYTF

V: TRBV7-2
size: NA
D: NA
J: TRBJ1-2
DNA: TGTGCCAGCAGCCCCCAGACAGGCTATGGCTACACCTTC
CDR3: CASSPQTGYGYTF

V: TRBV6-1
size: NA
D: NA
J: TRBJ2-3
DNA: TGTGCCAGCAGCCTAACATCGGCGAGCACAGATACGCAGTATTTT
CDR3: CASSLTSASTDTQYF

V: TRBV6-1
size: NA
D: NA
J: TRBJ2-7
DNA: TGTGCCAGCAGTGAAGCGTCAATTAAGGGTCCCTACGAGCAGTACTTC
CDR3: CASSEASIKGPYEQYF

V: TRBV6-5
size: NA
D: NA
J: TRBJ1-6
DNA: TGTGCCAGCAGTTGGGGAACAGGGTTGAATAATTCACCCCTCCACTTT
CDR3: CASSWGTGLNNSPLHF

V: TRBV4-3
size: NA
D: NA
J: TRBJ2-7
DNA: TGCGCCAGCAGCCAAGCGTGGGACGGAGCCTACGAGCAGTACTTC
CDR3: CASSQAWDGAYEQYF

V: TRBV10-2
size: NA
D: NA
J: TRBJ2-1
DNA: TGCGCCAGCAGTACTAGTTCCTACAATGAGCAGTTCTTC
CDR3: CASSTSSYNEQFF

V: TRBV9
size: NA
D: NA
J: TRBJ1-5
DNA: TGTGCCAGCAGCGTTGGTGACCGAGGGGGCAATCAGCCCCAGCATTTT
CDR3: CASSVGDRGGNQPQHF

V: TRBV18
size: few
D: TRBD1
J: TRBJ1-4
DNA: TGTGCCAGCTCAGAGGACAGGGGGAATGAAAAACTGTTTTTT
CDR3: CASSEDRGNEKLFF

V: TRBV4-2
size: NA
D: TRBD2
J: TRBJ2-1
DNA: TGTGCCAGCAGCTCGGTGGCTAGCGGGGGCGATGAGCAGTTCTTC
CDR3: CASSSVASGGDEQFF

V: TRBV4-2
size: NA
D: NA
J: TRBJ1-6
DNA: TGTGCCAGCAGCCAAGTAACGGGGAGCTCCTATAATTCACCCCTCCACTTT
CDR3: CASSQVTGSSYNSPLHF

V: TRBV5-1
size: once
D: TRBD1
J: TRBJ1-2
DNA: TGCGCCAGCAGTGGTCAACGCACGACAGGGACCGGGGGCTATGGCTACACCTTC
CDR3: CASSGQRTTGTGGYGYTF

V: TRBV7-2
size: NA
D: NA
J: TRBJ2-1
DNA: TGTGCCAGCAGCTTAGAAGGGTTAGGCTACAATGAGCAGTTCTTC
CDR3: CASSLEGLGYNEQFF

V: TRBV30
size: NA
D: NA
J: TRBJ2-4
DNA: TGTGCCTGGAGTGTAGGTTCGGGGTTAGCCAAAAACATTCAGTACTTC
CDR3: CAWSVGSGLAKNIQYF

V: TRBV4-2
size: NA
D: NA
J: TRBJ2-7
DNA: TGTGCCAGCAGCCAAGGAACCAACAAATTCGAGCAGTACTTC
CDR3: CASSQGTNKFEQYF

V: TRBV5-6
size: NA
D: NA
J: TRBJ2-5
DNA: TGTGCCAGCAGCTTGGAGGGGAGCTACCAAGAGACCCAGTACTTC
CDR3: CASSLEGSYQETQYF

V: TRBV6-1
size: NA
D: TRBD1
J: TRBJ2-7
DNA: TGTGCCAGCTGTATGACAGGGACCACCTACGAGCAGTACTTC
CDR3: CASCMTGTTYEQYF

V: TRBV5-5
size: NA
D: NA
J: TRBJ2-7
DNA: TGTGCCAGCAGCCAATGGGACGGTGGCTACGAGCAGTACTTC
CDR3: CASSQWDGGYEQYF

V: TRBV5-6
size: NA
D: NA
J: TRBJ2-2
DNA: TGTGCCAGCAGCTTAGGAACGGGGCTTTACACCGGGGAGCTGTTTTTT
CDR3: CASSLGTGLYTGELFF

V: TRBV9
size: NA
D: TRBD2
J: TRBJ2-5
DNA: TGTGCCAGCAGCCTCCGCCCCCTACTAGCGGGGGAACAAGAGACCCAGTACTTC
CDR3: CASSLRPLLAGEQETQYF

V: TRBV6-5
size: NA
D: NA
J: TRBJ1-2
DNA: TGTGCCAGCAGTCGACTACAGGGCCTCTATGGCTACACCTTC
CDR3: CASSRLQGLYGYTF

V: TRBV19
size: NA
D: NA
J: TRBJ1-6
DNA: TGTGCCAGTAGCGTTGGTAAGGGCAGGGGCAATTCACCCCTCCACTTT
CDR3: CASSVGKGRGNSPLHF

V: TRBV5-1
size: NA
D: NA
J: TRBJ1-1
DNA: TGCGCCAGCAGCTTGGGGTTCGGGTGGACTGAAGCTTTCTTT
CDR3: CASSLGFGWTEAFF

V: TRBV6-5
size: NA
D: NA
J: TRBJ1-1
DNA: TGTGCCAGCAGTTACTCGGAAGCTACTGAAGCTTTCTTT
CDR3: CASSYSEATEAFF

V: TRBV5-1
size: NA
D: NA
J: TRBJ2-2
DNA: TGCGCCAGCACCCCGGGAATGAACACCGGGGAGCTGTTTTTT
CDR3: CASTPGMNTGELFF

V: TRBV6-1
size: NA
D: NA
J: TRBJ1-5
DNA: TGTGCCAGCATGGGACACTTCAATCAGCCCCAGCATTTT
CDR3: CASMGHFNQPQHF

V: TRBV18
size: NA
D: NA
J: TRBJ1-5
DNA: TGTGCCAGCTCACCGGGACGAAGCAATCAGCCCCAGCATTTT
CDR3: CASSPGRSNQPQHF

V: TRBV7-9
size: NA
D: NA
J: TRBJ1-2
DNA: TGTGCCAGCGAACTAGACTATGGCTACACCTTC
CDR3: CASELDYGYTF

V: TRBV6-5
size: NA
D: NA
J: TRBJ1-6
DNA: TGTGCCAGCAGTTCCAACGCCGGGACGGGAGACTCACCCCTCCACTTT
CDR3: CASSSNAGTGDSPLHF

V: TRBV5-4
size: NA
D: NA
J: TRBJ1-2
DNA: TGTGCCAGCAGCCTGTTTGGGGCCCCGAATTATGGCTACACCTTC
CDR3: CASSLFGAPNYGYTF

V: TRBV9
size: once
D: NA
J: TRBJ2-2
DNA: TGTGCCAGCAGCGTAGTTCCGGCGCCGAACACCGGGGAGCTGTTTTTT
CDR3: CASSVVPAPNTGELFF

V: TRBV10-3
size: NA
D: TRBD2
J: TRBJ2-1
DNA: TGTGCCATCGGACGGGGAGGGTCCTACAATGAGCAGTTCTTC
CDR3: CAIGRGGSYNEQFF

V: TRBV15
size: NA
D: NA
J: TRBJ2-2
DNA: TGTGCCACCAGCAGAGAGGCTCTTCGGTCCGGGGAGCTGTTTTTT
CDR3: CATSREALRSGELFF

V: TRBV19
size: NA
D: TRBD1
J: TRBJ1-1
DNA: TGTGCCAGTAGTATAAACCCGTGGACAGGGGGCGGGACTGAAGCTTTCTTT
CDR3: CASSINPWTGGGTEAFF

V: TRBV15
size: NA
D: NA
J: TRBJ2-2
DNA: TGTGCCACCAGCAGAGTTACAGGGAAGAACACCGGGGAGCTGTTTTTT
CDR3: CATSRVTGKNTGELFF

V: TRBV2
size: few
D: NA
J: TRBJ1-6
DNA: TGTGCCAGCACCCTGGGGGGTTTGGCCCTCCACTTT
CDR3: CASTLGGLALHF

V: TRBV5-6
size: NA
D: TRBD1
J: TRBJ2-7
DNA: TGTGCCAGCAGCCCCGGGACAGGGTTGTCCTACGAGCAGTACTTC
CDR3: CASSPGTGLSYEQYF

V: TRBV4-3
size: NA
D: NA
J: TRBJ2-2
DNA: TGCGCCAGCAGCCAACGCACTGCGGAGCTGTTTTTT
CDR3: CASSQRTAELFF